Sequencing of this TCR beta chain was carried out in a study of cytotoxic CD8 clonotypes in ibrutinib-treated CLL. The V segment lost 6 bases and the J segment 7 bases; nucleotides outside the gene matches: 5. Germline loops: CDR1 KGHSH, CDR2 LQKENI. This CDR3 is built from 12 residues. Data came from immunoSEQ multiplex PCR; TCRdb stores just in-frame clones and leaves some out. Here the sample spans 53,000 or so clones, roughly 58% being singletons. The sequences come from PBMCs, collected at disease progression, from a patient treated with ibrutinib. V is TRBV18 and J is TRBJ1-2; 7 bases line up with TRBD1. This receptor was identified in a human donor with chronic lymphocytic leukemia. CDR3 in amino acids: CASSLDRAGYTF. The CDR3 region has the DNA TGTGCCAGCTCGCTCGACAGGGCTGGCTACACCTTC.